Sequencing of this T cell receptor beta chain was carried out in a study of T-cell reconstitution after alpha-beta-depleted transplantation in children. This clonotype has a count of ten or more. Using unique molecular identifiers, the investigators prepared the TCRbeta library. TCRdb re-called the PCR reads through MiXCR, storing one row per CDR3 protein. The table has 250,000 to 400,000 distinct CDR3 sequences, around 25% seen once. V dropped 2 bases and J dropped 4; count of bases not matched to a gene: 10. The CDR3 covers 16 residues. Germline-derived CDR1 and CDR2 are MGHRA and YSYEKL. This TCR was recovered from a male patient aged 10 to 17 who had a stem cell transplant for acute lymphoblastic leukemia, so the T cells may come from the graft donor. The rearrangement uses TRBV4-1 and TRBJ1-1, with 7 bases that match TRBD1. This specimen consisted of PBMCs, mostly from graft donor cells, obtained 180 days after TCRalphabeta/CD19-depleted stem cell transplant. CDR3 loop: CASSQFGQAGGTEAFF. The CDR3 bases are TGCGCCAGCAGCCAATTCGGACAGGCGGGGGGCACTGAAGCTTTCTTT.